These 30 T cell receptor beta chains share one sample of origin, sequenced in a study of OX40 agonist ivuxolimab in advanced cancers. Generated by immunoSEQ multiplex PCR, the TCRdb table keeps only in-frame clones and is missing some. This table has about 69,000 clones, 90% appearing once. The starting material was CD4+ or CD8+ T cells sorted from blood, obtained in a trial of the OX40 agonist ivuxolimab. The receptors originated from an adult with an advanced solid tumor such as melanoma, head and neck, liver or kidney cancer.

The V and J genes are TRBV5-8 and TRBJ2-1, with TRBD1 matching over 9 bases. Trimming at V came to 5 bases and at J to 7 bases, leaving 4 bases not matched to a gene. Germline V gives CDR1 SGHTS, CDR2 YDEGEE. This CDR3 region has 13 residues. CDR3 sequence (DNA): TGTGCCAGCAGACGGACAGGGGTGAATGAGCAGTTCTTC. Protein sequence: CASRRTGVNEQFF.

This chain joins TRBV27 and TRBJ1-6, with TRBD1 matching 7 bases. J lost 4 bases, V lost 5 bases, and 5 bases had no gene match. The CDR3 loop spans 15 amino acids. Germline CDR1 MNHEY, CDR2 SMNVEV (reference sequence). The CDR3 region is CASSHRQGYNSPLHF. The CDR3 DNA is TGTGCCAGCAGTCACCGACAGGGTTATAATTCACCCCTCCACTTT.

The chain is built from TRBV27 and TRBJ2-2, with TRBD2 matching over 9 bases. The germline V gene has CDR1 MNHEY and CDR2 SMNVEV (reference sequence). The CDR3 covers 16 residues. With V trimmed by 2 bases and J by 1 base, 2 bases remained unmatched. The CDR3 DNA sequence: TGTGCCAGCAGTTTAGAGACTAGCGGGAACACCGGGGAGCTGTTTTTT. Translated: CASSLETSGNTGELFF.

The chain couples TRBV11-2 to TRBJ2-2; D ambiguous. The germline V gene encodes CDR1 SGHAT and CDR2 FQNNGV. The CDR3 length is 12 residues. V was pared by 0 bases and J by 5 bases, with 1 base between. The CDR3 coding sequence is TGTGCCAGCAGCTTAGATACCGGGGAGCTGTTTTTT. Amino acids: CASSLDTGELFF.

This chain links TRBV6-5 with TRBJ2-5; D is ambiguous. From germline, CDR1 is MNHEY and CDR2 SVGAGI. The CDR3 has 11 amino acids. V was cut by 7 bases and J by 5 bases, with 8 bases left in between. CDR3 sequence reads: CASKGWETQYF. CDR3 DNA sequence: TGTGCCAGCAAAGGGTGGGAGACCCAGTACTTC.

This chain connects TRBV5-1 to TRBJ2-1; perhaps TRBD2 as D (6 bases). Germline V CDR1 and CDR2: SGHRS, YFSETQ. Trimming stripped 7 bases from V and 4 bases from J, with 15 bases between. CDR3 size: 14 residues. The CDR3 DNA is TGCGCCAGCCGGGAGCAGGGTGGGTACAATGAGCAGTTCTTC. Translation gives CASREQGGYNEQFF.

As to this clone: At one boundary the junction diverges from the germline segment, which might be a read error. This chain joins TRBV28 and TRBJ1-2, with D unresolved. The germline V gene encodes CDR1 MDHEN and CDR2 SYDVKM. The length of the CDR3 is 11 residues. The CDR3 DNA reads TGTGCCAGCAGTTTATGGGCAGCGTATGACTTC. Translating gives CASSLWAAYDF.

The genes are TRBV7-2 and TRBJ1-5; TRBD1 is a possible D gene (5 bases). CDR1 SGHTA and CDR2 FQGNSA come from the germline V gene. The CDR3 has 15 residues. The V gene lost 1 base and the J gene lost 7 bases, with 14 bases spanning the gap. The CDR3 DNA is TGTGCCAGCAGCTTAGTTTTCGGGGGAGAACAGCCCCAGCATTTT. Its protein is CASSLVFGGEQPQHF.

V gene TRBV2 combines with J gene TRBJ2-1; 9 nucleotides match TRBD1. Trimming removed 3 bases from V and 4 bases from J; junction bases left unmatched: 4. This CDR3 has 15 residues. The germline V gene encodes CDR1 SNHLY and CDR2 FYNNEI. The DNA of the CDR3 is TGTGCCAGCAGTGATATGGGGACAGGGTACAATGAGCAGTTCTTC. Translating gives CASSDMGTGYNEQFF. Together with reference TRBV2 and TRBJ2-1, the CDR3 gives the full variable domain: EPEVTQTPSHQVTQMGQEVILRCVPISNHLYFYWYRQILGQKVEFLVSFYNNEISEKSEIFDDQFSVERPDGSNFTLKIRSTKLEDSAMYFCASSDMGTGYNEQFFGPGTRLTVL.

This chain uses TRBV6-6 with TRBJ1-3; D is undetermined. Trimming took 2 bases from V and 3 from J, leaving 11 bases between them. The CDR3 runs to 15 residues. Germline CDR1 is MNHNY and CDR2 is SVGAGI (reference sequence). This CDR3 is CASSYVDGVGNTIYF. The CDR3 coding sequence is TGTGCCAGCAGTTACGTTGACGGAGTTGGAAACACCATATATTTT.

J is TRBJ2-2 and V is TRBV28, with D possibly matching TRBD1 (6 bases). The length of the CDR3 is 14 residues. With 7 bases removed from V and 8 bases from J, the gap between germline ends came to 17 bases. Germline loops: CDR1 MDHEN, CDR2 SYDVKM. CDR3 coding DNA: TGTGCCAGCAAGTTTGGTGGGGGCGCTGGGGAGCTGTTTTTT. It encodes CASKFGGGAGELFF.

The sample holds one count of this clone. The rearrangement joins TRBV9 to TRBJ2-5; D may be TRBD1 (6 bases). Germline V lookup: CDR1 SGDLS, CDR2 YYNGEE. This CDR3 is 15 amino acids long. Trimming took off 0 bases at V and 2 bases at J, with 11 bases between the two ends. CDR3 sequence: CASSVALGHQETQYF. The CDR3 bases are TGTGCCAGCAGCGTAGCTCTGGGACATCAAGAGACCCAGTACTTC.

The chain joins TRBV28 to TRBJ1-5; D is undetermined. Germline assignment: CDR1 MDHEN and CDR2 SYDVKM. V was clipped by 7 bases and J by 5 bases, with 9 bases between them. CDR3 length equals 12 residues. For the CDR3, the DNA is TGTGCCAGCACCGGGTGGTATCAGCCCCAGCATTTT. This sequence encodes CASTGWYQPQHF. The variable domain in full, completed from reference TRBV28 and TRBJ1-5, reads DVKVTQSSRYLVKRTGEKVFLECVQDMDHENMFWYRQDPGLGLRLIYFSYDVKMKEKGDIPEGYSVSREKKERFSLILESASTNQTSMYLCASTGWYQPQHFGDGTRLSIL.

The chain has TRBV5-8 and TRBJ2-5; 7 bases agree with TRBD2. Germline V gives CDR1 SGHTS, CDR2 YDEGEE. V lost 4 bases to trimming and J lost 7 bases; unmatched junction nucleotides: 4. CDR3 size: 12 residues. CDR3 loop: CASSPAGVTQYF. For the CDR3, the DNA is TGTGCCAGCAGCCCCGCGGGGGTGACCCAGTACTTC.

The chain couples TRBV18 to TRBJ2-7; 11 bases align to TRBD2. Germline V CDR1 and CDR2: KGHSH, LQKENI. With 1 base clipped from V and 7 bases from J, the junction kept 6 bases outside the gene matches. CDR3 length: 15 residues. CDR3 amino acids: CASSPLGTSGNEQYF. In DNA, the CDR3 is TGTGCCAGCTCACCACTCGGGACTAGCGGTAATGAGCAGTACTTC.

This clone appeared a few times. The chain recombines TRBV7-3 with TRBJ2-1; D remains ambiguous. Germline-derived CDR1 and CDR2 are SGHTA and FQGTGA. CDR3 length equals 12 residues. V lost 5 bases and J 11 bases, leaving 13 bases between the germline ends. CDR3 sequence: CASSQGPSKQFF. The CDR3 nucleotides read TGTGCCAGCAGCCAAGGACCCTCTAAGCAGTTCTTC.

The sample holds one count of this clone. The rearrangement uses TRBV7-2 and TRBJ2-1; possibly TRBD2 for D (6 bases). Looked up from germline, CDR1 is SGHTA and CDR2 is FQGNSA. V was clipped by 7 bases and J by 6 bases, with 19 bases between them. The CDR3 sequence is 15 residues long. The CDR3 here is CASKVRLAEANEQFF. The CDR3 DNA is TGTGCCAGCAAAGTCCGTTTAGCGGAGGCCAATGAGCAGTTCTTC.

The chain employs TRBV28 and TRBJ2-3; TRBD1 agrees at 7 bases. The CDR3 is 15 amino acids. V shed 6 bases, J shed 2 bases, and the junction held 8 bases outside the gene matches. Germline assignment: CDR1 MDHEN and CDR2 SYDVKM. CDR3 loop: CASSWDSYFTDTQYF. CDR3 nucleotide sequence: TGTGCCAGCAGCTGGGACAGCTATTTCACAGATACGCAGTATTTT.

The chain carries TRBV27 and TRBJ2-5; 14 positions match TRBD2. This CDR3 has 16 amino acids. Germline CDR1 MNHEY, CDR2 SMNVEV (reference sequence). Trimming took 5 bases from V and 5 from J; bases not matched to a gene: 7. CDR3: CASSKGLAGVVETQYF. The CDR3 nucleotides are TGTGCCAGCAGTAAGGGACTAGCGGGAGTAGTCGAGACCCAGTACTTC.

The chain links TRBV7-2 to TRBJ2-5, with a weak D call TRBD2 (6 bases). CDR1 and CDR2 (germline): SGHTA, FQGNSA. V lost 5 bases and J 5 bases, leaving 15 bases between the germline ends. The CDR3 is 14 residues long. The CDR3 nucleotides read TGTGCCAGCAGCCCTACTCCAGGGAGGGAGACCCAGTACTTC. This sequence encodes CASSPTPGRETQYF. Combining the CDR3 with reference TRBV7-2 and TRBJ2-5 gives the whole variable domain GAGVSQSPSNKVTEKGKDVELRCDPISGHTALYWYRQSLGQGLEFLIYFQGNSAPDKSGLPSDRFSAERTGGSVSTLTIQRTQQEDSAVYLCASSPTPGRETQYFGPGTRLLVL.

The chain uses TRBV7-2 and TRBJ1-5; D is undetermined. Germline lookup yields CDR1 SGHTA and CDR2 FQGNSA. V lost 7 bases to trimming and J lost 0 bases, with 7 bases between them. The CDR3 has 13 residues. Here the CDR3 reads CASTLYSNQPQHF. The CDR3 nucleotides are TGTGCCAGCACCCTTTATAGCAATCAGCCCCAGCATTTT. Combining the CDR3 with reference TRBV7-2 and TRBJ1-5 gives the whole variable domain GAGVSQSPSNKVTEKGKDVELRCDPISGHTALYWYRQSLGQGLEFLIYFQGNSAPDKSGLPSDRFSAERTGGSVSTLTIQRTQQEDSAVYLCASTLYSNQPQHFGDGTRLSIL.

Only one count was recorded for this clone. It is likely a read error, because the conserved phenylalanine at the end of the CDR3 is missing. The DNA is omitted, as the CDR3 cannot be located on it reliably, and the CDR3 follows TCRdb's listing. The V and J genes are TRBV28 and TRBJ1-2; the listed D gene, TRBD1, was not tested against the DNA. Germline values: CDR1 MDHEN, CDR2 SYDVKM. The CDR3 is 8 amino acids in total, end residues counted. CDR3 residues: CASRDRPL.

The chain has TRBV19 and TRBJ1-1, with 9 bases fitting TRBD1. The CDR3 length is 16 residues. V shed 5 bases and J 1 base; nucleotides not matched to a gene: 8. Germline V lookup: CDR1 LNHDA, CDR2 SQIVND (reference sequence). The CDR3 spells CASSFSPGQGNTEAFF. The CDR3 DNA reads TGTGCCAGTAGTTTTTCTCCGGGACAGGGGAACACTGAAGCTTTCTTT.

The chain links TRBV19 to TRBJ2-5, with a tentative D call TRBD1 (7 bases). The CDR3 consists of 15 residues. Trimming pared 5 bases from V and 5 bases from J, leaving 18 bases between. CDR1 and CDR2 (germline): LNHDA, SQIVND (reference sequence). The CDR3 sequence is CASSPLQGRIETQYF. In DNA form, the CDR3 reads TGTGCCAGTAGTCCATTACAGGGGAGGATCGAGACCCAGTACTTC.

This sequence joins TRBV7-9 and TRBJ1-1; 7 bases fit TRBD1. Losses at the gene ends were 2 bases for V and 4 bases for J; bases not matched to a gene: 7. Germline V gene sequence: CDR1 SEHNR, CDR2 FQNEAQ (reference sequence). The CDR3 has 15 residues. DNA of the CDR3: TGTGCCAGCAGCTTAAGAGGGAAGGGGGCCACTGAAGCTTTCTTT. Translated, it gives CASSLRGKGATEAFF.

The chain is built from TRBV5-5 and TRBJ1-1, with D perhaps matching TRBD1 (5 bases). This CDR3 is built from 13 residues. Trimming took off 3 bases at V and 0 bases at J, with 6 bases between the two ends. CDR1 is SGHKS, CDR2 YYEKEE, per germline (reference sequence). For the CDR3, the DNA is TGTGCCAGCAGCTCACAGGTGAACACTGAAGCTTTCTTT. It translates to CASSSQVNTEAFF.

V usage is TRBV2 and J usage is TRBJ2-5; 12 nucleotides line up with TRBD2. The CDR3 totals 17 residues. Germline CDR1 and CDR2: SNHLY and FYNNEI. Trimming cost V 4 bases and J 1 base; bases outside gene matches: 7. The CDR3 reads CASSAMTTSGSQETQYF. The DNA for the CDR3 is TGTGCCAGCAGTGCAATGACGACTAGCGGGAGCCAAGAGACCCAGTACTTC.

This clone showed up just a few times. This chain connects TRBV7-8 to TRBJ1-5; unclear D gene. Per the germline V gene, CDR1 is SGHVS and CDR2 is FQNEAQ. This CDR3 has 15 amino acids. Trimming stripped 5 bases from V and 9 bases from J, with 20 bases between. The CDR3 sequence is CASSTPQAAPGPQHF. DNA of the CDR3: TGTGCCAGCAGCACCCCCCAGGCCGCGCCCGGGCCCCAGCATTTT.

J is TRBJ1-5 and V is TRBV6-1; D not certain. Germline assignment: CDR1 MNHNS and CDR2 SASEGT. The CDR3 loop spans 13 amino acids. Trimming shortened V by 2 bases and J by 6 bases, and 8 bases separated the two germline ends. The CDR3 coding sequence is TGTGCCAGCAGTGAACAGGTCCTTCAGCCCCAGCATTTT. Protein sequence: CASSEQVLQPQHF.

This clone turned up a few times. The chain is built from TRBV6-5 and TRBJ1-4; D remains unclear. This CDR3 is 12 amino acids long. Germline CDR1 reads MNHEY; CDR2 reads SVGAGI. V lost 6 bases, J lost 8 bases, and 10 bases lay in between. This chain's CDR3 is CASRNPGEKLFF. The CDR3 DNA reads as TGTGCCAGCAGAAATCCGGGGGAAAAACTGTTTTTT.